The entry below describes one TCR beta chain. Its target is not known. Germline values: CDR1 MNHEY, CDR2 SVGAGI. CDR3 length: 14 amino acids. The ends were cut back, 6 bases at V and 4 bases at J, with 16 bases in the middle. The TCR alpha and TCR beta cDNA libraries, bearing sample barcodes and UMIs, were generated by 5'RACE using constant-segment primers. TCRdb redid the calling of the 5' RACE reads with MiXCR, one entry per CDR3 protein. The sample yields approximately 490,000 distinct CDR3 sequences, roughly 20% seen once. This sample was included in a study of T-cell memory formation after mild COVID-19. General study findings and limits: What remained unconfirmed was the SARS-CoV-2 specificity of second-wave clones peaking on day 37.

The receptor's source is an adult woman who had mild COVID-19 (a few samples of this study predate the infection). Cell type and time point are not known. The chain joins TRBV6-5 to TRBJ2-7, with D perhaps matching TRBD2 (5 bases). Sequencing used PBMCs or a T cell subset sorted from them (not recorded which). The CDR3 DNA reads as TGTGCCAGCAGGCTAGCCCTTGGCAGTTACGAGCAGTACTTC. Protein: CASRLALGSYEQYF.